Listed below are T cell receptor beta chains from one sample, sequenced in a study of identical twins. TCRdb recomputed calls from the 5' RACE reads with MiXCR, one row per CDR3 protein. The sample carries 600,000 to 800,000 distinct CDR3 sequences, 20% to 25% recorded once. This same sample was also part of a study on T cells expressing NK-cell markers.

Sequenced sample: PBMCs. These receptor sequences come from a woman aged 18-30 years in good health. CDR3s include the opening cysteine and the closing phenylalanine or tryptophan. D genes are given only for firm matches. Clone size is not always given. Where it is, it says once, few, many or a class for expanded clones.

TGCAGTGCTACCCGACCAACGGGGGGGTCGCGGACGCAGTATTTT,CSATRPTGGSRTQYF,TRBD2,TRBV20-1,15,TRBJ2-3,few
TGTGCCAGCAGTCCCACCTTCACGACTAGCGTCTTTGCAGATACGCAGTATTTT,CASSPTFTTSVFADTQYF,TRBD2,TRBV12-3/TRBV12-4,18,TRBJ2-3,few
TGTGCCAGCAGCTTAGCCGGACGGAGCGGGGGATACGAGCAGTACTTC,CASSLAGRSGGYEQYF,TRBD2,TRBV7-2,16,TRBJ2-7,.
TGTGCCTGGCTCCAAGGACTAGCGAGACCAGATACGCAGTATTTT,CAWLQGLARPDTQYF,TRBD2,TRBV30,15,TRBJ2-3,.
TGCGCCAGCAGCCTCCTCTCCGGGGGGCAGTACTTC,CASSLLSGGQYF,.,TRBV5-1,12,TRBJ2-7,many
TGCAGTGCTAGAGGAGAGGACAGGGGCCGTACAGATACGCAGTATTTT,CSARGEDRGRTDTQYF,TRBD1,TRBV20-1,16,TRBJ2-3,.
TGTGCCAGCAGCTTAAATTCTCCGGGTACGCAGTATTTT,CASSLNSPGTQYF,.,TRBV7-9,13,TRBJ2-3,.
TGCAGTGCCTACGACAGGCGGAATCCCTACGAGCAGTACTTC,CSAYDRRNPYEQYF,.,TRBV20-1,14,TRBJ2-7,few
TGTGCCAGCAGCAGACGGGATTACAATGAGCAGTTCTTC,CASSRRDYNEQFF,.,TRBV9,13,TRBJ2-1,.
TGCGCCAGCAGCTTGGCCCCAGGAATCTATGGCTACACCTTC,CASSLAPGIYGYTF,.,TRBV5-1,14,TRBJ1-2,once
TGTGCCAGCACCCCCAGGGAGTACGAGCAGTACTTC,CASTPREYEQYF,.,TRBV7-9,12,TRBJ2-7,.
TGCAGTGCTTCTTCGCAGGGGGGCTATGGCTACACCTTC,CSASSQGGYGYTF,TRBD1,TRBV20-1,13,TRBJ1-2,many
TGTGCTAGTGGGGGACAACCCAATCAGCCCCAGCATTTT,CASGGQPNQPQHF,.,TRBV12-5,13,TRBJ1-5,.
TGTGCCAGCAGCGCAGCGGGAGGGCGGACAGATACGCAGTATTTT,CASSAAGGRTDTQYF,TRBD2,TRBV9,15,TRBJ2-3,few
TGTGCCAGCTCATCAAGAGGGGTTCGGGAAGAGCAGTACTTC,CASSSRGVREEQYF,.,TRBV6-1,14,TRBJ2-7,few
TGCGCCAGCAGCCAAGATGCCTTTCTGGAGACCCAGTACTTC,CASSQDAFLETQYF,.,TRBV4-3,14,TRBJ2-5,.
TGTGCCAGCAGCTTTTCCGGGGATCCCTCCTACGAGCAGTACTTC,CASSFSGDPSYEQYF,.,TRBV7-9,15,TRBJ2-7,.
TGCGCCAGCAGTACAGGGGGCGCGGAGGAGACCCAGTACTTC,CASSTGGAEETQYF,TRBD1,TRBV5-1,14,TRBJ2-5,.
TGCAGTGCTAGACCACAAGACAGGGGAGGTAAAGAGACCCAGTACTTC,CSARPQDRGGKETQYF,TRBD1,TRBV20-1,16,TRBJ2-5,many
TGCGCCAGCAGCTTGTTTCTAGGCGACAATGAGCAGTTCTTC,CASSLFLGDNEQFF,.,TRBV5-1,14,TRBJ2-1,.
TGTGCCAGCAGCGTAGTGGTAGACAGAGCGGATACGCAGTATTTT,CASSVVVDRADTQYF,.,TRBV9,15,TRBJ2-3,few
TGTGCCAGCAGCGCGGGTCCCCGTTCCGATCAGCCCCAGCATTTT,CASSAGPRSDQPQHF,.,TRBV9,15,TRBJ1-5,many
TGCAGTGCTAGGCTGACGCAGGGGGTTAGGAGCAATCAGCCCCAGCATTTT,CSARLTQGVRSNQPQHF,TRBD1,TRBV20-1,17,TRBJ1-5,many
TGCAGCGTTGATGGTAGCGGGAACACCGGGGAGCTGTTTTTT,CSVDGSGNTGELFF,.,TRBV29-1,14,TRBJ2-2,.
TGCGCCAGCAGCTTGGCCCGAGCGGGAGGGCCAGACGAGCAGTACTTC,CASSLARAGGPDEQYF,TRBD2,TRBV5-1,16,TRBJ2-7,.
TGTGCCAGCAGTACGGGACAGGGGCTCCGCGAGCAGTACTTC,CASSTGQGLREQYF,TRBD1,TRBV12-3/TRBV12-4,14,TRBJ2-7,few
TGTGCCAGCAGCCGAGCGGCAGGGGGACCCTACGAGCAGTACTTC,CASSRAAGGPYEQYF,TRBD1,TRBV12-3/TRBV12-4,15,TRBJ2-7,.
TGTGCCAGCAGCTCCAGACAGGGATGGTCCAATGAGCAGTTCTTC,CASSSRQGWSNEQFF,TRBD1,TRBV5-5,15,TRBJ2-1,few
TGTGCCAGCACCCTCGTGGGGGAGCGGTACAATGAGCAGTTCTTC,CASTLVGERYNEQFF,.,TRBV7-2,15,TRBJ2-1,.
TGTGCCAGCAGCTTCTCTCGGGGGGATAATACGCAGTATTTT,CASSFSRGDNTQYF,TRBD2,TRBV7-9,14,TRBJ2-3,few
TGTGCCAGCAGCTTAGTTTTCGGCAGGGGGTCTGAAGCTTTCTTT,CASSLVFGRGSEAFF,TRBD1,TRBV7-2,15,TRBJ1-1,many
TGCGCCAGCAGCTCGTTTGGACAGGGGGAAGAGACCCAGTACTTC,CASSSFGQGEETQYF,TRBD1,TRBV5-1,15,TRBJ2-5,few
TGTGCCAGTCGACTAGCGGGGGGGAGGGAGACCCAGTACTTC,CASRLAGGRETQYF,TRBD2,TRBV6-1,14,TRBJ2-5,many